These 25 T cell receptor beta chains were sequenced from one sample in a study of T cells in women clearing cervical HPV infection. Assay used: immunoSEQ multiplex PCR; TCRdb lists only in-frame clones, some missing. This table lists approximately 39,000 clones. Sequencing was performed on blood buffy coat. The source is a woman between 18 and 69 years old with a cervical HPV16 infection that either progressed to CIN3+ or cleared (not recorded which).

Regarding this clone: The read gets to within 3 residues of the CDR3 end, and the germline J gene fills in the rest. V gene TRBV7-9 combines with J gene TRBJ1-1; no clear D gene. Looked up from germline, CDR1 is SEHNR and CDR2 is FQNEAQ (reference sequence). The CDR3 has 13 amino acids. The sequenced part of the CDR3 DNA is TGTGCCAGCAGCCGTAGGGAGCGGGAGACA. Its protein product is CASSRRERET. The complete CDR3 sequence is CASSRRERETAFF.

In regard to this clone: The CDR3 is cut off 3 residues early in the read; its end comes from the germline J gene. The genes are TRBV9 and TRBJ2-2; 9 bases fit TRBD1. CDR1 and CDR2 from the germline V gene are SGDLS and YYNGEE. This CDR3 is 16 amino acids long. The V segment lost 3 bases and the J segment 4 bases; nucleotides outside the gene matches: 7. Here the CDR3 reads CASSAGQGEGTGELFF. CDR3 DNA (partial): TGTGCCAGCAGCGCGGGACAGGGAGAGGGCACCGGGGAG.

About this clone: The read terminates 3 residues ahead of where the CDR3 ends, so the germline J gene completes it. The chain has TRBV20-1 and TRBJ2-2; 10 nucleotides match TRBD2. The CDR3 covers 14 residues. V lost 4 bases, J lost 1 base, and 0 bases stayed unmatched. CDR1 is DFQATT and CDR2 is SNEGSKA in the germline V gene (reference sequence). The DNA read from the CDR3 is TGCAGTGCTAAGCGGGGGGGGAACACCGGGGAG. It yields the protein CSAKRGGNTGE. The full CDR3 is CSAKRGGNTGELFF.

Of note for this clone: The read finishes 3 residues shy of the CDR3 end, and the germline J gene is used to complete it. This chain joins TRBV19 and TRBJ2-7, with D maybe TRBD1 (5 bases). V was pared by 3 bases and J by 2 bases, with 14 bases between. This CDR3 comprises 15 residues. Germline CDR1 LNHDA, CDR2 SQIVND (reference sequence). Partial CDR3 DNA: TGTGCCAGTAGTATTCGCCAGGGAACCCCCTACGAG. It is translated as CASSIRQGTPYE. The complete CDR3 sequence is CASSIRQGTPYEQYF.

Of note for this clone: The CDR3 is cut off 3 residues early in the read; its end comes from the germline J gene. This rearrangement joins TRBV27 to TRBJ2-2; no reliable D call. CDR1 is MNHEY, CDR2 SMNVEV, per germline (reference sequence). The V and J ends lost 6 bases and 2 bases respectively, with 7 bases between them. The CDR3 loop spans 13 amino acids. CDR3 bases read: TGTGCCAGCAGCCCCCTCAACACCGGGGAG. Its protein is CASSPLNTGE. The CDR3 reads in full as CASSPLNTGELFF.

For this clone: The read terminates 3 residues before the CDR3 end, so the remaining end is supplied by the germline J gene. The V gene is TRBV19, the J gene TRBJ2-2; 8 bases are a match to TRBD2. The CDR3 sequence is 13 residues long. The trim removed 5 bases at V and 9 bases at J, leaving 5 bases unmatched. Germline V gene data show CDR1 as LNHDA and CDR2 as SQIVND (reference sequence). CDR3 protein: CASSGRGGRELFF. The CDR3 bases that were read are TGTGCCAGTAGTGGACGGGGGGGCCGGGAG.

Concerning this clone: The CDR3 end is not reached by the read, which stops 3 residues before it; the germline J gene fills it in. This rearrangement joins TRBV20-1 to TRBJ2-2; 10 bases map to TRBD1. The V gene end was trimmed by 5 bases and the J gene end by 4 bases; junction bases not matched to a gene: 16. The CDR3 consists of 18 residues. Germline CDR1 reads DFQATT; CDR2 reads SNEGSKA (reference sequence). CDR3 sequence: CSARTRPGQGTVTGELFF. CDR3 bases read: TGCAGTGCTCGGACTAGACCGGGACAGGGGACGGTCACCGGGGAG.

Concerning this clone itself: The CDR3 end falls 3 residues outside the read, so it is completed with the germline J gene. Within the sample, other DNA sequences also encode this same CDR3. The chain uses TRBV11-3 and TRBJ2-7; weak D call: TRBD2 (7 bases). Deletions cut 1 base from V and 3 bases from J, with 13 bases between. Germline loops: CDR1 SGHNT, CDR2 YENEEA. This CDR3 is built from 15 residues. The CDR3 is CASSLVLRGLYEQYF. CDR3 bases read: TGTGCCAGCAGCTTAGTTTTGCGGGGGCTCTACGAG.

Remarks on this clone: The read ends 3 residues early relative to the CDR3; the germline J gene fills the gap. The chain joins TRBV5-1 to TRBJ2-3; D gene unclear. This CDR3 region has 16 residues. CDR1 and CDR2 (germline): SGHRS, YFSETQ. The part of the CDR3 DNA that was read is TGCGCCAGCAGCCTAGGAGAGGTCTACTTCCAAGAGACG. Translating gives CASSLGEVYFQET. The whole CDR3 protein is CASSLGEVYFQETQYF.

Notes on this clone: The CDR3 is cut off 3 residues early in the read; its end comes from the germline J gene. The chain employs TRBV18 and TRBJ2-2, with 8 bases aligning to TRBD2. Unmatched junction bases numbered 13, after V lost 1 base and J lost 6 bases. The germline CDR1 and CDR2 sequences are KGHSH and LQKENI. The CDR3 consists of 18 residues. The CDR3 here is CASSPRSSQSGGPGELFF. The CDR3 DNA, read in part, is TGTGCCAGCTCACCACGAAGTAGTCAGAGCGGGGGTCCCGGGGAG.

As regards this clone: The read ends 3 residues early relative to the CDR3; the germline J gene fills the gap. The V call is TRBV5-5, the J call TRBJ2-3; perhaps TRBD2 as D (5 bases). This CDR3 spans 14 amino acids. In germline, CDR1 is SGHKS, CDR2 YYEKEE (reference sequence). The sequenced part of the CDR3 DNA is TGTGCCAGCAGCCTGAGTCCGGGGTTCGAGACG. Protein product: CASSLSPGFET. The whole CDR3 protein is CASSLSPGFETQYF. Together with reference TRBV5-5 and TRBJ2-3, the CDR3 gives the full variable domain: DAGVTQSPTHLIKTRGQQVTLRCSPISGHKSVSWYQQVLGQGPQFIFQYYEKEERGRGNFPDRFSARQFPNYSSELNVNALLLGDSALYLCASSLSPGFETQYFGPGTRLTVL.

In regard to this clone: The read finishes 3 residues shy of the CDR3 end, and the germline J gene is used to complete it. The chain joins TRBV11-2 to TRBJ1-1; TRBD1 agrees at 11 bases. Germline CDR1 SGHAT, CDR2 FQNNGV. With 4 bases clipped from V and 6 bases from J, the junction kept 7 bases outside the gene matches. There are 15 residues in the CDR3. The CDR3 DNA, read in part, is TGTGCCAGCAGCTGGACAGGGGGCATAGGCGCTGAA. Its translation: CASSWTGGIGAE. The CDR3 reads in full as CASSWTGGIGAEAFF.

In the case of this clone: The read finishes 3 residues shy of the CDR3 end, and the germline J gene is used to complete it. The V gene is TRBV15, the J gene TRBJ2-1; 12 bases map to TRBD2. The V gene's germline CDR1 is LNHNV and CDR2 YYDKDF (reference sequence). J lost 3 bases, V lost 3 bases, and 9 bases had no gene match. The CDR3 is 18 residues long. The DNA read from the CDR3 is TGTGCCACCAGCAGCCCCTTCGGGACTAGCGGGCTCTACAATGAG. Its translation: CATSSPFGTSGLYNE. The entire CDR3 protein is CATSSPFGTSGLYNEQFF.

The sequenced part of the CDR3 DNA is TGCAGTGCTAGAGATGAGCGGGGGAGCTCCTACAATGAG. Its protein is CSARDERGSSYNE. The full CDR3 is CSARDERGSSYNEQFF. The V gene is TRBV20-1, the J gene TRBJ2-1, with TRBD2 identical over 8 bases. The read gets to within 3 residues of the CDR3 end, and the germline J gene fills in the rest. The V and J ends lost 0 bases and 0 bases, in that order; junction bases with no gene match: 4. This CDR3 has 16 amino acids. Germline loops: CDR1 DFQATT, CDR2 SNEGSKA (reference sequence).

As to this clone: Read data end 3 residues before the CDR3 end; the end is taken from the germline J gene. The chain employs TRBV29-1 and TRBJ2-3; possible D gene TRBD2, 6 bases. V lost 6 bases to trimming and J lost 5 bases, with 9 bases between them. CDR1 is SQVTM and CDR2 is ANQGSEA in the germline V gene. The CDR3 sequence is 11 residues long. The covered CDR3 bases are TGCAGCGTCGGGGGTCAAGATACG. As protein: CSVGGQDT. The full CDR3 reads CSVGGQDTQYF.

To note about this clone: The read stops 3 residues short of the end of the CDR3; the missing end is completed from the germline J gene. V usage is TRBV5-1 and J usage is TRBJ2-7; a weak D match, TRBD2 (5 bases). V was clipped by 0 bases and J by 4 bases, with 11 bases between them. CDR3 size: 14 residues. Germline CDR1 and CDR2: SGHRS and YFSETQ. CDR3 loop: CASSLGNEGYEQYF. The covered CDR3 bases are TGCGCCAGCAGCTTGGGGAACGAGGGTTACGAG.

As concerns this clone: The read falls 3 residues short of the CDR3 end, and the missing part is taken from the germline J gene. V is TRBV19 and J is TRBJ2-3; tentatively, D is TRBD1 (6 bases). The CDR3 runs to 15 residues. Germline V gene lookup returns CDR1 LNHDA and CDR2 SQIVND (reference sequence). Here the CDR3 reads CASNLDRNSNQPQYF. Partial CDR3 DNA: TGTGCCAGTAACCTTGACAGGAACAGCAATCAGCCG.

With respect to this clone: The read ends 3 residues shy of where the CDR3 ends; the end is completed using the germline J gene. The chain couples TRBV7-3 to TRBJ2-2, with unresolved D. V lost 1 base to trimming and J lost 6 bases, with 6 bases between them. The CDR3 runs to 13 residues. Germline V CDR1 and CDR2: SGHTA, FQGTGA. The CDR3 DNA, read in part, is TGTGCCAGCAGCTTAAGGCCCGCCGGGGAG. Translated: CASSLRPAGE. From start to end, the CDR3 is CASSLRPAGELFF.

Concerning this clone itself: The read halts 3 residues ahead of the CDR3 end, with the missing end drawn from the germline J gene. The genes are TRBV20-1 and TRBJ2-3; TRBD1 is a possible D gene (6 bases). Germline CDR1 is DFQATT and CDR2 is SNEGSKA (reference sequence). The CDR3 is 13 residues long. The ends were cut back, 1 base at V and 5 bases at J, with 10 bases in the middle. This CDR3 is CSARVTGIDTQYF. The sequenced part of the CDR3 DNA is TGCAGTGCTAGAGTCACAGGGATAGATACG.

About this clone: The CDR3 is cut off 3 residues early in the read; its end comes from the germline J gene. V usage is TRBV6-1 and J usage is TRBJ1-4; D possibly corresponds to TRBD1 (5 bases). The CDR3 length is 15 residues. Germline CDR1 is MNHNS and CDR2 is SASEGT. Partial CDR3 DNA: TGTGCCAGCAGTGGCGGCAACTCTGGGGCCAACGTA. It specifies CASSGGNSGANV. The full-length CDR3 reads as CASSGGNSGANVLFF.

The chain's CDR3 is CSARDPRLGDTEAFF. The covered CDR3 bases are TGCAGTGCTAGAGATCCCAGGTTAGGTGACACTGAA. This chain connects TRBV20-1 to TRBJ1-1; D remains ambiguous. The read finishes 3 residues shy of the CDR3 end, and the germline J gene is used to complete it. Germline-derived CDR1 and CDR2 are DFQATT and SNEGSKA (reference sequence). V lost 0 bases and J lost 3, with 14 bases in between. The CDR3 extends over 15 amino acids.

CDR3 DNA, as far as it was read: TGCGCCAGCACCAAATGGGGCAGTCTTTTAGACTACGAG. Its translation: CASTKWGSLLDYE. The full CDR3 reads CASTKWGSLLDYEQYF. This chain links TRBV23-1 with TRBJ2-7, with D perhaps TRBD1 (5 bases). The CDR3 end falls 3 residues outside the read, so it is completed with the germline J gene. TRBV23-1 is an ORF for which the function is uncertain. CDR3 length equals 16 residues. Between the trimmed V and J ends, which lost 7 bases and 3 bases, there was a span of 22 bases.

Note on this clone: The CDR3 end lies 3 residues beyond the end of the read and is filled in from the germline J gene. V and J are TRBV23-1 and TRBJ2-7, with 8 bases aligning to TRBD2. TRBV23-1 is reported as an ORF; its role is uncertain. Trimming took 4 bases from V and 0 from J; bases not matched to a gene: 11. CDR3 length: 17 amino acids. The CDR3 sequence: CASSPYLRGESSYEQYF. The sequenced CDR3 bases are TGCGCCAGCAGTCCCTACTTGCGGGGGGAAAGCTCCTACGAG.

A word on this clone: The observed sequence ends 3 residues before the CDR3 terminus, with the missing tail filled in from the germline J gene. The chain carries TRBV30 and TRBJ1-5; 7 nucleotides align to TRBD1. The germline V gene has CDR1 GTSNPN and CDR2 SVGIG (reference sequence). Losses at the gene ends were 0 bases for V and 6 bases for J; bases not matched to a gene: 8. This CDR3 has 15 amino acids. This CDR3 is CAWSVQGAGGQPQHF. Partial CDR3 DNA: TGTGCCTGGAGTGTACAAGGGGCAGGGGGTCAGCCC.

Partial CDR3 DNA: TGCAGTGGCGCGCGGATCTGGGGCTGGGAAGAGACC. It codes for CSGARIWGWEET. The full CDR3 protein is CSGARIWGWEETQYF. This chain joins TRBV20-1 and TRBJ2-5; TRBD1 might be the D (5 bases). The read ends 3 residues early relative to the CDR3; the germline J gene fills the gap. CDR1 DFQATT and CDR2 SNEGSKA come from the germline V gene (reference sequence). The CDR3 length is 15 residues. V shed 7 bases and J shed 3 bases, with 21 bases lying between them.